This paragraph covers one TCR beta chain sequence. Using immunoSEQ multiplex PCR, the repertoire was profiled, and TCRdb retains in-frame clones only, with some absent. The profile shows 250,000 to 300,000 clones, approximately 91% of them singletons. It was during active infection that Seattle patients were enrolled and then longitudinally followed. V was cut by 4 bases and J by 7 bases, with 13 bases left in between. The CDR3 length is 14 residues. In germline, CDR1 is MDHEN, CDR2 SYDVKM. These data originate in a study of blood T cell repertoires in COVID-19. The wider study: From the United States, Italy and Spain came samples of acute and convalescent COVID-19. T cells, B-cell-depleted T cells, or PBMCs provided the cDNA or gDNA that served as material.

The V call is TRBV28, the J call TRBJ1-4, with D maybe TRBD1 (6 bases). The receptor comes from a woman in her twenties or thirties with COVID-19, enrolled during active disease. Specimen: peripheral blood. The CDR3 DNA follows: TGTGCCAGCAGTTCCTTGACAGGAGGTGAAAAACTGTTTTTT. It translates to CASSSLTGGEKLFF.